This entry lists 30 T cell receptor beta chains sequenced from one sample in a study of T cell responses to AZD1222 COVID-19 vaccine. Clones were read by immunoSEQ multiplex PCR, and TCRdb kept only the in-frame ones, dropping some. This sample has 130,000 or so clones, with roughly nine tenths found just once. The material sequenced was peripheral blood, taken 28 days after the second dose of the MenACWY control vaccine. All receptors come from an adult who received the MenACWY meningococcal vaccine as a control.

This clone is a singleton in its sample. The chain recombines TRBV24-1 with TRBJ2-5; possible D gene TRBD1, 5 bases. The CDR3 is made up of 13 amino acids. V gave up 10 bases and J gave up 1 base, with 12 bases separating them. CDR1 KGHDR and CDR2 SFDVKD come from the germline V gene. In DNA form, the CDR3 reads TGTGCCACGGGAATAAGGGGCCAAGAGACCCAGTACTTC. It translates to CATGIRGQETQYF.

This clone was seen once. V and J are TRBV19 and TRBJ1-5, with TRBD1 matching over 7 bases. The V and J ends lost 7 bases and 2 bases, in that order; junction bases with no gene match: 5. Germline assignment: CDR1 LNHDA and CDR2 SQIVND (reference sequence). The CDR3 extends over 14 amino acids. The CDR3 DNA follows: TGTGCCAGTATACGTGACAGGGGCAATCAGCCCCAGCATTTT. Translated, it gives CASIRDRGNQPQHF.

V is TRBV6-5 and J is TRBJ1-4, with 7 positions matching TRBD1. V lost 6 bases to trimming and J lost 1 base; unmatched junction nucleotides: 2. The CDR3 is 14 residues long. Per the germline V gene, CDR1 is MNHEY and CDR2 is SVGAGI. CDR3 DNA: TGTGCCAGCAGAAGGGGGCGAACTAATGAAAAACTGTTTTTT. Translation: CASRRGRTNEKLFF.

This clone was detected a few times. The chain links TRBV4-1 to TRBJ1-1; 8 nucleotides align to TRBD1. V lost 0 bases, J lost 6 bases, and 12 bases stayed unmatched. Germline lookup yields CDR1 MGHRA and CDR2 YSYEKL. The CDR3 extends over 17 amino acids. CDR3 loop: CASSQDVDRAVFPEAFF. In nucleotides, the CDR3 is TGCGCCAGCAGCCAAGATGTGGACAGGGCTGTGTTCCCTGAAGCTTTCTTT.

The sample holds a few counts of this clone. The V call is TRBV11-3, the J call TRBJ2-1, with 12 bases aligning to TRBD2. The germline V gene has CDR1 SGHNT and CDR2 YENEEA. The trim removed 3 bases at V and 8 bases at J, leaving 5 bases unmatched. This CDR3 contains 15 residues. Here the CDR3 reads CASSFWTSGEYEQFF. The DNA for the CDR3 is TGTGCCAGCAGCTTCTGGACTAGCGGGGAATATGAGCAGTTCTTC.

The V call is TRBV29-1, the J call TRBJ2-7; D is unclear. CDR1 SQVTM and CDR2 ANQGSEA come from the germline V gene. The CDR3 is 11 amino acids. The V gene lost 6 bases and the J gene lost 3 bases, with 9 bases spanning the gap. The CDR3 here is CSVRVNYEQYF. DNA of the CDR3: TGCAGCGTCAGAGTAAACTACGAGCAGTACTTC.

The gene calls are TRBV7-9 and TRBJ1-2; 8 bases line up with TRBD1. CDR3 size: 15 residues. Looked up from germline, CDR1 is SEHNR and CDR2 is FQNEAQ (reference sequence). Trimming cost V 3 bases and J 4 bases; bases outside gene matches: 7. The CDR3 loop reads CASSFSTGGFYGYTF. CDR3 bases: TGTGCCAGCAGCTTTTCTACAGGGGGGTTCTATGGCTACACCTTC. Full variable domain (outside the CDR3, taken from reference TRBV7-9 and TRBJ1-2): DTGVSQNPRHKITKRGQNVTFRCDPISEHNRLYWYRQTLGQGPEFLTYFQNEAQLEKSRLLSDRFSAERPKGSFSTLEIQRTEQGDSAMYLCASSFSTGGFYGYTFGSGTRLTVV.

CDR3 DNA sequence: TGTGCCAGCAGCTTAGGGGGAGGGAGTCCTGGCTACACCTTC. It is translated as CASSLGGGSPGYTF. This rearrangement joins TRBV7-6 to TRBJ1-2; D remains unclear. CDR1 SGHVS and CDR2 FNYEAQ come from the germline V gene. V was cut by 1 base and J by 7 bases, with 13 bases left in between. The CDR3 is made up of 14 amino acids.

The CDR3 DNA is TGTGCCAGCAGAAACCAGGGGGGCGGTGGCTACACCTTC. This codes for CASRNQGGGGYTF. This chain uses TRBV3-1 (or the pseudogene TRBV3-2) with TRBJ1-2; 7 nucleotides agree with TRBD1. The V gene end was trimmed by 6 bases and the J gene end by 7 bases; junction bases not matched to a gene: 8. Looked up from germline, CDR1 is LGHDT and CDR2 is YNNKEL (reference sequence). The CDR3 runs to 13 residues.

V is TRBV7-3 and J is TRBJ2-1, with 8 bases identical to TRBD2. CDR1 and CDR2 (germline): SGHTA, FQGTGA. The CDR3 extends over 15 amino acids. Trimming removed 4 bases from V and 6 bases from J; junction bases left unmatched: 8. The CDR3 sequence: CASSSRAGVVNEQFF. Written as DNA, the CDR3 is TGTGCCAGCAGCTCCCGAGCGGGAGTGGTCAATGAGCAGTTCTTC.

In this sample, this clone turned up once. The genes are TRBV18 and TRBJ2-3; D not resolved. V gave up 2 bases and J gave up 2 bases, with 11 bases separating them. The CDR3 is made up of 15 amino acids. Germline V lookup: CDR1 KGHSH, CDR2 LQKENI. In DNA, the CDR3 is TGTGCCAGCTCACCAGCTCAGGTGGCCACAGATACGCAGTATTTT. Translating gives CASSPAQVATDTQYF.

This chain uses TRBV2 with TRBJ1-1, with 9 bases fitting TRBD1. Germline CDR1 reads SNHLY; CDR2 reads FYNNEI. CDR3 size: 17 residues. V gave up 5 bases and J gave up 3 bases; unmatched junction bases: 13. In DNA, the CDR3 is TGTGCCAGCAGTACCTCGGGACAGGGTAGTAAGGACACTGAAGCTTTCTTT. Protein sequence: CASSTSGQGSKDTEAFF.

The gene calls are TRBV29-1 and TRBJ2-2; 9 nucleotides match TRBD1. With V trimmed by 7 bases and J by 3 bases, 6 bases remained unmatched. The germline gives CDR1 SQVTM, CDR2 ANQGSEA. This CDR3 has 14 amino acids. In DNA form, the CDR3 reads TGCAGCGCCGACGGGACAGGGCACACCGGGGAGCTGTTTTTT. This encodes CSADGTGHTGELFF.

This chain joins TRBV15 and TRBJ2-7, with 9 bases that match TRBD1. V lost 5 bases to trimming and J lost 0 bases; unmatched junction nucleotides: 2. The V gene's germline CDR1 is LNHNV and CDR2 YYDKDF (reference sequence). The length of the CDR3 is 14 residues. DNA for the CDR3: TGTGCCACCAGCGGGGACAGGGTCTCCTACGAGCAGTACTTC. Its protein product is CATSGDRVSYEQYF.

This clone showed up just a few times. The chain links TRBV27 to TRBJ2-5; no clear D gene. CDR3 length: 11 residues. Deletions cut 4 bases from V and 2 bases from J, with 2 bases between. Per the germline V gene, CDR1 is MNHEY and CDR2 is SMNVEV (reference sequence). The CDR3 is CASSSQETQYF. The DNA for the CDR3 is TGTGCCAGCAGTTCGCAAGAGACCCAGTACTTC.

The chain carries TRBV6-6 and TRBJ2-1; 8 bases agree with TRBD2. Trimming removed 5 bases from V and 9 bases from J; junction bases left unmatched: 6. This CDR3 comprises 13 residues. Germline V gene lookup returns CDR1 MNHNY and CDR2 SVGAGI (reference sequence). This chain's CDR3 is CASSDGRATEQFF. Written as DNA, the CDR3 is TGTGCCAGCAGTGACGGGAGGGCCACTGAGCAGTTCTTC.

V is TRBV19 and J is TRBJ1-2, with a weak D call TRBD1 (6 bases). The V end lost 3 bases, the J end lost 1 base, and 12 bases lay between the germline ends. CDR1 is LNHDA and CDR2 is SQIVND in the germline V gene (reference sequence). This CDR3 has 15 residues. CDR3 DNA: TGTGCCAGTAGTATGGGTTTACAGGGTAACTATGGCTACACCTTC. It is translated as CASSMGLQGNYGYTF. The entire variable domain, with the rest obtained from reference TRBV19 and TRBJ1-2, is as follows: DGGITQSPKYLFRKEGQNVTLSCEQNLNHDAMYWYRQDPGQGLRLIYYSQIVNDFQKGDIAEGYSVSREKKESFPLTVTSAQKNPTAFYLCASSMGLQGNYGYTFGSGTRLTVV.

This clone appeared a single time. The rearrangement links TRBV27 to TRBJ1-3, with D hard to call. V dropped 1 base and J dropped 6 bases, with 7 bases sitting between them. The CDR3 consists of 13 residues. Germline loops: CDR1 MNHEY, CDR2 SMNVEV (reference sequence). The CDR3 DNA reads as TGTGCCAGCAGTTTATTAGGTGAAAACACCATATATTTT. Amino acids: CASSLLGENTIYF.

The J gene is TRBJ2-1, the V gene TRBV6-2 or TRBV6-3; perhaps TRBD1 as D (5 bases). This CDR3 has 13 amino acids. Trimming removed 5 bases at V and 7 bases at J, with 12 bases between. In germline, CDR1 is MNHEY, CDR2 SVGEGT. CDR3 sequence: CASSLNQGNEQFF. DNA of the CDR3: TGTGCCAGCAGTCTGAATCAGGGAAATGAGCAGTTCTTC.

The chain recombines TRBV24-1 with TRBJ2-7, with a tentative D call TRBD1 (6 bases). The CDR3 has 13 residues. Trimming took off 6 bases at V and 2 bases at J, with 10 bases between the two ends. Germline V lookup: CDR1 KGHDR, CDR2 SFDVKD. CDR3 in amino acids: CATSRAGAYEQYF. The DNA of the CDR3 is TGTGCCACCAGTAGAGCAGGGGCCTACGAGCAGTACTTC.

The chain uses TRBV19 and TRBJ1-5, with unresolved D. V was trimmed by 3 bases and J by 0 bases, leaving 6 bases between them. The CDR3 is 14 residues long. Germline-derived CDR1 and CDR2 are LNHDA and SQIVND (reference sequence). In DNA form, the CDR3 reads TGTGCCAGTAGTATCCCCTATAGCAATCAGCCCCAGCATTTT. Its translation is CASSIPYSNQPQHF.

The CDR3 loop reads CASAGLVNTGELFF. In nucleotides, the CDR3 is TGTGCCAGCGCGGGACTAGTGAACACCGGGGAGCTGTTTTTT. This chain connects TRBV2 to TRBJ2-2; TRBD2 agrees at 8 bases. Germline values: CDR1 SNHLY, CDR2 FYNNEI. V shed 8 bases and J 1 base; nucleotides not matched to a gene: 3. The CDR3 is 14 residues long.

This chain uses TRBV12-3 or TRBV12-4 with TRBJ1-2, with a weak D call TRBD1 (5 bases). The V gene lost 5 bases and the J gene lost 4 bases, with 11 bases spanning the gap. This CDR3 contains 13 residues. CDR3 region: CASSASGTYGYTF. CDR3 coding DNA: TGTGCCAGCAGTGCCTCCGGGACCTATGGCTACACCTTC.

The rearrangement uses TRBV27 and TRBJ2-4; TRBD1 is a possible D gene (5 bases). The CDR3 is made up of 16 amino acids. The germline V and J ends were trimmed by 5 bases and 0 bases, with 14 bases remaining between them. In germline, CDR1 is MNHEY, CDR2 SMNVEV (reference sequence). The DNA for the CDR3 is TGTGCCAGCAGTCCTGGACACATTACAGCCAAAAACATTCAGTACTTC. Its protein product is CASSPGHITAKNIQYF.

The J gene is TRBJ2-5, the V gene TRBV15; unclear D gene. The germline V gene encodes CDR1 LNHNV and CDR2 YYDKDF (reference sequence). Trimming took off 0 bases at V and 5 bases at J, with 1 base between the two ends. CDR3 length: 11 residues. The CDR3 spells CATSREETQYF. The CDR3 bases are TGTGCCACCAGCAGAGAGGAGACCCAGTACTTC.

V and J are TRBV12-1 and TRBJ2-3; TRBD2 is taken as the D call from the table, unchecked against the DNA. TRBV12-1 is a recognized pseudogene. The CDR3 has 14 residues. The CDR3 coding sequence is TGTGCCAGCAGCTCGACCCGGACTGGGGATACGCAGTATTTT. Translation gives CASSSTRTGDTQYF.

V and J are TRBV19 and TRBJ1-1; no reliable D call. Trimming removed 3 bases from V and 2 bases from J, with 10 bases in between. Germline V gives CDR1 LNHDA, CDR2 SQIVND (reference sequence). The CDR3 is 14 amino acids. The CDR3 is CASSMAARNTEAFF. The CDR3 DNA reads TGTGCCAGTAGTATGGCAGCGAGAAACACTGAAGCTTTCTTT.

The chain joins TRBV5-1 to TRBJ2-3; 8 positions agree with TRBD1. The CDR3 contains 14 residues. CDR1 SGHRS and CDR2 YFSETQ come from the germline V gene. V shed 5 bases, J shed 4 bases, and the junction held 6 bases outside the gene matches. The chain's CDR3 is CASRWQGAADTQYF. In DNA, the CDR3 is TGCGCCAGCAGGTGGCAGGGGGCGGCAGATACGCAGTATTTT.

The chain employs TRBV20-1 and TRBJ1-4; D is uncertain. Per germline, CDR1 DFQATT and CDR2 SNEGSKA (reference sequence). The CDR3 contains 14 residues. V lost 3 bases and J lost 0, with 8 bases in between. CDR3 amino acids: CSASTQTTNEKLFF. CDR3 sequence (DNA): TGCAGTGCTAGTACCCAGACAACTAATGAAAAACTGTTTTTT.

This chain links TRBV15 with TRBJ2-1; D uncertain. V lost 6 bases and J lost 10, with 16 bases in between. Germline V CDR1 and CDR2: LNHNV, YYDKDF (reference sequence). The CDR3 totals 13 residues. The DNA for the CDR3 is TGTGCCACCAGTGCCAGCTCAAAAGGGGAGCAGTTCTTC. Translating gives CATSASSKGEQFF.